The entry that follows covers one T cell receptor beta chain sequence. Clones were read by immunoSEQ multiplex PCR, and TCRdb kept only the in-frame ones, dropping some. In the table there are about 51,000 clones, about 80% of which are singletons. The data were taken from a study of control samples from healthy donors and cancer patients. The sample taken for sequencing was blood. This clonotype originated in a man between 65 and 85 years old in good health.

The CDR3 sequence: CASSNLPDGEQFF. CDR3 DNA sequence: TGTGCCAGCAGTAATCTCCCGGACGGTGAGCAGTTCTTC. The V call is TRBV12-3 or TRBV12-4, the J call TRBJ2-1; D is undetermined. V lost 5 bases and J 9 bases, leaving 14 bases between the germline ends. There are 13 residues in the CDR3.